There are a few counts of the clone carrying this TCR beta chain. The germline V and J ends were trimmed by 4 bases and 2 bases, with 11 bases remaining between them. CDR1 is MNHEY, CDR2 SVGAGI, per germline. The CDR3 covers 14 residues. This sample stems from a study of shared clonotypes between healthy human individuals. Only in-frame clones appear in the TCRdb table, and some are missing; sequencing was by immunoSEQ multiplex PCR. The data contain around 120,000 clones, less than 75% of them singletons. This clonotype was sampled from a woman aged 25 to 39 in good health. The sample taken for sequencing was memory CD8+ T cells sorted from blood. Subset here: CD45RO+ cells pooled with CCR7-negative TemRA cells. The genes are TRBV6-5 and TRBJ1-1; no firm D call. CDR3 amino acids: CASSFFGSNTEAFF. DNA for the CDR3: TGTGCCAGCAGTTTCTTTGGCAGCAACACTGAAGCTTTCTTT.